Below, 11 T cell receptor beta chains from the same sample are listed, as sequenced in a study of cytotoxic CD8 clonotypes in ibrutinib-treated CLL. Produced via immunoSEQ multiplex PCR; TCRdb's table is partial and in-frame only. The sample has approximately 130,000 clones, roughly 80% seen once. The sample here was PBMCs, taken after 24 months of ibrutinib treatment. The receptors derive from a human donor with chronic lymphocytic leukemia.

The chain uses TRBV7-2 and TRBJ1-2; D perhaps matches TRBD1 (5 bases). CDR1 and CDR2 (germline): SGHTA, FQGNSA. The V gene lost 4 bases and the J gene lost 8 bases, with 17 bases spanning the gap. The CDR3 loop spans 14 amino acids. CDR3 in DNA: TGTGCCAGCAGCTCCCCCGACAGCCGTGACGGCTACACCTTC. It yields the protein CASSSPDSRDGYTF.

The chain uses TRBV2 and TRBJ1-5; TRBD1 might be the D (5 bases). Germline CDR1 and CDR2: SNHLY and FYNNEI. V dropped 6 bases and J dropped 2 bases, with 11 bases sitting between them. The CDR3 has 14 amino acids. CDR3 in DNA: TGTGCCAGCAGCTCCGACAGAGGCAATCAGCCCCAGCATTTT. It codes for CASSSDRGNQPQHF.

The chain recombines TRBV10-1 with TRBJ1-1; no definite D call. The V end was cut by 7 bases, the J end by 0 bases, with 9 bases between. Germline-derived CDR1 and CDR2 are WNHNN and SYGVQD (reference sequence). The CDR3 has 13 amino acids. CDR3 bases: TGCGCCAGCAATAATCTGCTGAACACTGAAGCTTTCTTT. It codes for CASNNLLNTEAFF.

The sample holds one count of this clone. The chain couples TRBV29-1 to TRBJ1-3, with D perhaps matching TRBD1 (6 bases). V was trimmed by 7 bases and J by 2 bases, leaving 12 bases between them. The V gene's germline CDR1 is SQVTM and CDR2 ANQGSEA. CDR3 length: 13 amino acids. The CDR3 loop reads CSGLGAPGNTIYF. DNA for the CDR3: TGCAGCGGTTTGGGGGCCCCTGGAAACACCATATATTTT.

The rearrangement uses TRBV29-1 and TRBJ2-7, with 7 positions matching TRBD1. Trimming at V came to 5 bases and at J to 0 bases, leaving 7 bases not matched to a gene. The CDR3 totals 14 residues. CDR1 and CDR2 (germline): SQVTM, ANQGSEA. CDR3 in DNA: TGCAGCGTTTTAGGACAGGAGAGCTCCTACGAGCAGTACTTC. Translation: CSVLGQESSYEQYF.

This chain connects TRBV18 to TRBJ1-1, with D hard to call. Trimming took off 4 bases at V and 5 bases at J, with 23 bases between the two ends. Germline V gene data show CDR1 as KGHSH and CDR2 as LQKENI. The CDR3 consists of 17 residues. The CDR3 nucleotides are TGTGCCAGCTCACGGGGTTCGGCTGGGAAAAGTATGACTGAAGCTTTCTTT. Translating gives CASSRGSAGKSMTEAFF.

This chain uses TRBV19 with TRBJ1-2, with D possibly being TRBD1 (5 bases). In germline, CDR1 is LNHDA, CDR2 SQIVND (reference sequence). The CDR3 is 13 amino acids. V was shortened by 2 bases and J by 8 bases, with 12 bases between the two germline ends. CDR3 residues: CASSIKTGYGYTF. CDR3 bases: TGTGCCAGTAGTATAAAAACAGGCTACGGCTACACCTTC.

This chain uses TRBV9 with TRBJ2-7; tentatively, D is TRBD1 (5 bases). V lost 0 bases and J 2 bases, leaving 6 bases between the germline ends. The germline V gene encodes CDR1 SGDLS and CDR2 YYNGEE. The CDR3 has 13 amino acids. The CDR3 loop is CASSVGRAYEQYF. The CDR3 DNA is TGTGCCAGCAGCGTAGGCAGGGCCTACGAGCAGTACTTC.

This clone was detected only once. Here the CDR3 reads CASSNEQGSDTQYF. Written as DNA, the CDR3 is TGCGCCAGCAGCAATGAACAGGGGTCCGATACGCAGTATTTT. The chain joins TRBV5-1 to TRBJ2-3; TRBD1 agrees at 7 bases. This CDR3 contains 14 residues. J lost 6 bases, V lost 4 bases, and 8 bases had no gene match. In germline, CDR1 is SGHRS, CDR2 YFSETQ.

This clone was seen only a few times. The rearrangement links TRBV5-7 to TRBJ1-1, with 10 bases lining up with TRBD1. TRBV5-7 is an open reading frame, and its role is uncertain. V lost 4 bases to trimming and J lost 7 bases; unmatched junction nucleotides: 7. This CDR3 has 14 amino acids. The CDR3 DNA reads as TGTGCCAGCAGCCGAGGGACAGGGGACTGTGAAGCTTTCTTT. Its translation: CASSRGTGDCEAFF.

The genes are TRBV6-5 and TRBJ2-3; 9 positions match TRBD2. The CDR3 runs 16 residues. CDR1 and CDR2 from the germline V gene are MNHEY and SVGAGI. V shed 4 bases and J 3 bases; nucleotides not matched to a gene: 8. For the CDR3, the DNA is TGTGCCAGCAGTTCTCCGACTAGCGGTGGAACAGATACGCAGTATTTT. Translation gives CASSSPTSGGTDTQYF.